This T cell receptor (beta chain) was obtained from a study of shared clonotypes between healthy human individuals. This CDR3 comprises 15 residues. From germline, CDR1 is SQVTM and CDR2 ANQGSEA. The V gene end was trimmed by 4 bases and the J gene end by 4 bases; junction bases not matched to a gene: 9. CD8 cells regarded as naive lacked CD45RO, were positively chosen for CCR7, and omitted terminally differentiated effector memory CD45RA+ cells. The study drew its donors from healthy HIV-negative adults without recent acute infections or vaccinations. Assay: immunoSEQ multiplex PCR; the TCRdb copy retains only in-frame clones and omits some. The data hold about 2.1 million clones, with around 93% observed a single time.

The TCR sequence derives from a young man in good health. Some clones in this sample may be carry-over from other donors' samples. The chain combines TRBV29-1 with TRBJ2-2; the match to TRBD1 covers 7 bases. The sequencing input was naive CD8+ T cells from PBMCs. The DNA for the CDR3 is TGCAGCGTTGCTAGGGGGACAGTGAGCACCGGGGAGCTGTTTTTT. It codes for CSVARGTVSTGELFF.